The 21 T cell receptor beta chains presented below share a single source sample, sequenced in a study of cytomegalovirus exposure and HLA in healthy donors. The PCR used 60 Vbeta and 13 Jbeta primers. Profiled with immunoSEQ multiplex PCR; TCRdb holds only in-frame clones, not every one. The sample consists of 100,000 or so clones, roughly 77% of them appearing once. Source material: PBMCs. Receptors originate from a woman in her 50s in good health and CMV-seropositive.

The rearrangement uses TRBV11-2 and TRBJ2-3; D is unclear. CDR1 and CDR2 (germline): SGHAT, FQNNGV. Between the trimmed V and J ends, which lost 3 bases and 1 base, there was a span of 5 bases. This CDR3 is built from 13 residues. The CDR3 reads CASSLSGTDTQYF. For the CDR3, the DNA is TGTGCCAGCAGCTTGTCGGGCACAGATACGCAGTATTTT.

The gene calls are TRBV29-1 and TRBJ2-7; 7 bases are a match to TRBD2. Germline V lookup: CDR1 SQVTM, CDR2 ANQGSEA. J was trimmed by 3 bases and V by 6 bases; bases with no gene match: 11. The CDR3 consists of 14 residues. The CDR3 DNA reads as TGCAGCGTACGGGGGGTTAGCGGACTCTACGAGCAGTACTTC. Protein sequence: CSVRGVSGLYEQYF.

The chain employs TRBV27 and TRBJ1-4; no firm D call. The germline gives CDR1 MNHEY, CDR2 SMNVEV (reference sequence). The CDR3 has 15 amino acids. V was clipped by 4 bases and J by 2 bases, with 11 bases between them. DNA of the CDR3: TGTGCCAGCAGTTGGGAGGGAGCGACTAATGAAAAACTGTTTTTT. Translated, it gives CASSWEGATNEKLFF.

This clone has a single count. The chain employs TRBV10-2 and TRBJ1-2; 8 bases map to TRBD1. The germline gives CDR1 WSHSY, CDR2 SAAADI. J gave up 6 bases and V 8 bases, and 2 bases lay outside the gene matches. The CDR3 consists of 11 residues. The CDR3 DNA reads TGCGCCAGCTCAGGGGGCCATGGCTACACCTTC. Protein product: CASSGGHGYTF.

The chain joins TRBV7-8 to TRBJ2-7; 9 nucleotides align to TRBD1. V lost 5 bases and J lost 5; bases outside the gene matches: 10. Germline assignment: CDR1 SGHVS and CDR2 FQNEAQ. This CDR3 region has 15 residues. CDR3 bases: TGTGCCAGCAGCCGCCTCGGGGACAGGGTTCACGAGCAGTACTTC. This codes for CASSRLGDRVHEQYF.

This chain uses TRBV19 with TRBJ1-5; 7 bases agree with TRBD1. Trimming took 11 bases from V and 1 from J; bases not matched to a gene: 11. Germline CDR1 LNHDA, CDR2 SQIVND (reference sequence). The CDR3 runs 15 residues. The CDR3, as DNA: TGTGCCGGGGGTAGGGGGCAAGGGAGCAATCAGCCCCAGCATTTT. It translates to CAGGRGQGSNQPQHF.

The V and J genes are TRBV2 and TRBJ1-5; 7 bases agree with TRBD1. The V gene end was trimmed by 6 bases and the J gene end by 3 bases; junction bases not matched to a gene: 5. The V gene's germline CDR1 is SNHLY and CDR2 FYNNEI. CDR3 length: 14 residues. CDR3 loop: CASSRDSPNQPQHF. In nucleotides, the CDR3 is TGTGCCAGCAGCCGGGACAGTCCCAATCAGCCCCAGCATTTT.

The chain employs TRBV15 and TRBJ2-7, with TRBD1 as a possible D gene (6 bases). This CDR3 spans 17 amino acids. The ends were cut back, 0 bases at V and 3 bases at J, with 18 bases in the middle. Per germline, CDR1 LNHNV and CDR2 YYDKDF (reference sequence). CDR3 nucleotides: TGTGCCACCAGCAGAGAAGGGGGTGCTGACCAGGACTACGAGCAGTACTTC. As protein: CATSREGGADQDYEQYF. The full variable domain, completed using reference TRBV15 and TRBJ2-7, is DAMVIQNPRYQVTQFGKPVTLSCSQTLNHNVMYWYQQKSSQAPKLLFHYYDKDFNNEADTPDNFQSRRPNTSFCFLDIRSPGLGDTAMYLCATSREGGADQDYEQYFGPGTRLTVT.

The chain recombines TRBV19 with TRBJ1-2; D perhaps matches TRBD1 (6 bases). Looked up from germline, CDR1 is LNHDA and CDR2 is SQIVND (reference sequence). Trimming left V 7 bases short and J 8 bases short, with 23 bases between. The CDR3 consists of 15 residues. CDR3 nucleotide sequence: TGTGCCAGTATTTCTTCAGCAGGGGCACGGGACGGCTACACCTTC. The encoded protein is CASISSAGARDGYTF.

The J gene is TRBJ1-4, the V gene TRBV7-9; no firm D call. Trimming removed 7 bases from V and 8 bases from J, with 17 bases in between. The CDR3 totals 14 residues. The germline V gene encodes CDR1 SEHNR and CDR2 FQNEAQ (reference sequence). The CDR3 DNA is TGTGCCAGCACCCAGGACGGAGGAGGAGAAAAACTGTTTTTT. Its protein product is CASTQDGGGEKLFF.

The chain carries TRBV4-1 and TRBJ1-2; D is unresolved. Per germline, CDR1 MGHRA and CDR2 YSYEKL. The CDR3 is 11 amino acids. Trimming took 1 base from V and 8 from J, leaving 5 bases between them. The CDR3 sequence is CASSQARGYTF. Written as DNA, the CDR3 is TGCGCCAGCAGCCAAGCGAGAGGCTACACCTTC.

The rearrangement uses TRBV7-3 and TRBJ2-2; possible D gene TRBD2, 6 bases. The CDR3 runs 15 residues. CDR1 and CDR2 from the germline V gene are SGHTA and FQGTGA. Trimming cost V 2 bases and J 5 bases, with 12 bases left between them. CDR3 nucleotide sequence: TGTGCCAGCAGCTTAGGAGGGAGTGGGACCGGGGAGCTGTTTTTT. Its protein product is CASSLGGSGTGELFF. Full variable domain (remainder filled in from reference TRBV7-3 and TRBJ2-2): GAGVSQTPSNKVTEKGKYVELRCDPISGHTALYWYRQSLGQGPEFLIYFQGTGAADDSGLPNDRFFAVRPEGSVSTLKIQRTERGDSAVYLCASSLGGSGTGELFFGEGSRLTVL.

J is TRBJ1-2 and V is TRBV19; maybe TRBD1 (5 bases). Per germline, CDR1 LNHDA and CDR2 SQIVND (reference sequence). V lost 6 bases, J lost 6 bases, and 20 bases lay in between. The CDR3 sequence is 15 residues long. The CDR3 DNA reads TGTGCCAGTAGCCCTGAAGCGGGGAGGGGCGATGGCTACACCTTC. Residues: CASSPEAGRGDGYTF.

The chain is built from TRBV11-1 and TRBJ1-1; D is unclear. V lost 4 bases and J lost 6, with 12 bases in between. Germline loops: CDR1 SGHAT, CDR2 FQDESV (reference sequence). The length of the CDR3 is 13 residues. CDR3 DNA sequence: TGTGCCAGCAGCTCCACACCCGCCGCTGAAGCTTTCTTT. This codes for CASSSTPAAEAFF. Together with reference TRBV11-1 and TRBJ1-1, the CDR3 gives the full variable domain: EAEVAQSPRYKITEKSQAVAFWCDPISGHATLYWYRQILGQGPELLVQFQDESVVDDSQLPKDRFSAERLKGVDSTLKIQPAELGDSAMYLCASSSTPAAEAFFGQGTRLTVV.

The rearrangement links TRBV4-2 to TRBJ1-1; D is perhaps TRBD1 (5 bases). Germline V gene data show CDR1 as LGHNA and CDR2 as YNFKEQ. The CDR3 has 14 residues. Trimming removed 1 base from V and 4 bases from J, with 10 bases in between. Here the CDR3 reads CASSQGQFFTEAFF. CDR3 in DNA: TGTGCCAGCAGCCAAGGACAGTTCTTCACTGAAGCTTTCTTT.

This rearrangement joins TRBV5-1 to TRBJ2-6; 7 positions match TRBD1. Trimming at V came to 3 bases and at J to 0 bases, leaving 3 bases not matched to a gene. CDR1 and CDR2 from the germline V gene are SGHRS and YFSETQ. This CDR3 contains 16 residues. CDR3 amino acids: CASSWGQFSGANVLTF. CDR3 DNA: TGCGCCAGCAGCTGGGGACAGTTCTCTGGGGCCAACGTCCTGACTTTC.

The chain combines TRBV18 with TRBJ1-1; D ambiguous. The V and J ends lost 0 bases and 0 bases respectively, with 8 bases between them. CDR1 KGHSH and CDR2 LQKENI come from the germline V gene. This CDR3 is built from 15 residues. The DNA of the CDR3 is TGTGCCAGCTCACCACCGAACAGCTTGAACACTGAAGCTTTCTTT. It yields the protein CASSPPNSLNTEAFF.

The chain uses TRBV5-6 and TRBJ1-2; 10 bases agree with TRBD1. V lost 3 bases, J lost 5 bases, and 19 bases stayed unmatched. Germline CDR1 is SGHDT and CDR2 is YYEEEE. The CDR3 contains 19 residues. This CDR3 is CASSSPEGTGAANRYGYTF. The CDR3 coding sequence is TGTGCCAGCAGCTCCCCCGAGGGGACAGGGGCCGCGAATAGGTATGGCTACACCTTC.

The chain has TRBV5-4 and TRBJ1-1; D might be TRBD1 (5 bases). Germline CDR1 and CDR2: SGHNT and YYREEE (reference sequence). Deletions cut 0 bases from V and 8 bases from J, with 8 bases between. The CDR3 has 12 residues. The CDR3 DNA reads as TGTGCCAGCAGCTTGGCTGGGGGGGAAGCTTTCTTT. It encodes CASSLAGGEAFF.

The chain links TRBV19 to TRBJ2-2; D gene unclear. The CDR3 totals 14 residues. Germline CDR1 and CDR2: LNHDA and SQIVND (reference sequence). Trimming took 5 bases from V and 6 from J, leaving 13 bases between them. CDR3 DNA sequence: TGTGCCAGTAGTGTCGGAACAGAGTCCGGGGAGCTGTTTTTT. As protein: CASSVGTESGELFF.

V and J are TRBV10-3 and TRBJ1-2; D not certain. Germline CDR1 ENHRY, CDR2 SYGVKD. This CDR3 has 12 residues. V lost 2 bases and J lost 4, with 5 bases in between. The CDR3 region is CAISETPYGYTF. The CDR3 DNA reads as TGTGCCATCAGTGAGACACCCTATGGCTACACCTTC.